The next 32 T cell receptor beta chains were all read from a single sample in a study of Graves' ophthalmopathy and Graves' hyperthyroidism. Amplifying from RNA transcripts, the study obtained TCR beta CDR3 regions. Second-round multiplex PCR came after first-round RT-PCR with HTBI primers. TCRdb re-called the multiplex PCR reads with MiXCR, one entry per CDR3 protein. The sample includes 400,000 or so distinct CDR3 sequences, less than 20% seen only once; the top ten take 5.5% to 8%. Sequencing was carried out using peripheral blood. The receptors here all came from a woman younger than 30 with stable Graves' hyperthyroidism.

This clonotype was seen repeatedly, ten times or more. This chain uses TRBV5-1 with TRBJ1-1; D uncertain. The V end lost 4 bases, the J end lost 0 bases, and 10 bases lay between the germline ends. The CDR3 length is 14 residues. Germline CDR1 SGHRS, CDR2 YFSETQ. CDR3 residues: CASSPEKLNTEAFF. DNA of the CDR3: TGCGCCAGCAGCCCGGAGAAACTGAACACTGAAGCTTTCTTT. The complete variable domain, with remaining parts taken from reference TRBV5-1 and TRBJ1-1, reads KAGVTQTPRYLIKTRGQQVTLSCSPISGHRSVSWYQQTPGQGLQFLFEYFSETQRNKGNFPGRFSGRQFSNSRSEMNVSTLELGDSALYLCASSPEKLNTEAFFGQGTRLTVV.

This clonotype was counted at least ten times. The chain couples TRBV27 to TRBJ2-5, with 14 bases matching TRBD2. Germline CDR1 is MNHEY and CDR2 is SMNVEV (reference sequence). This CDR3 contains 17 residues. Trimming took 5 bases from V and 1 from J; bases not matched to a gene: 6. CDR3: CASSTRLAGGIQETQYF. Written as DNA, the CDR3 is TGTGCCAGCAGTACAAGACTAGCGGGGGGGATCCAAGAGACCCAGTACTTC.

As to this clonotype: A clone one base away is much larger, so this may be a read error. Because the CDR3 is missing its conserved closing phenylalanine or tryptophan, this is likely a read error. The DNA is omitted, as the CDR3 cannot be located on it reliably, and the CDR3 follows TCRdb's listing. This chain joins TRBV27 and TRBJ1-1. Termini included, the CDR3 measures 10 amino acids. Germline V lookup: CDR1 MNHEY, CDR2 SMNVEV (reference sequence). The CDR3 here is CASYLAGLGG.

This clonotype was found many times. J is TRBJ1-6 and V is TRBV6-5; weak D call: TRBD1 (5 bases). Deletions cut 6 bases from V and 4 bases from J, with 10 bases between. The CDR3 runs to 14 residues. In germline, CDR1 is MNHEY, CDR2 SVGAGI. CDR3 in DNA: TGTGCCAGCAGCGGGAAGGGGTATAATTCACCCCTCCACTTT. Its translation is CASSGKGYNSPLHF.

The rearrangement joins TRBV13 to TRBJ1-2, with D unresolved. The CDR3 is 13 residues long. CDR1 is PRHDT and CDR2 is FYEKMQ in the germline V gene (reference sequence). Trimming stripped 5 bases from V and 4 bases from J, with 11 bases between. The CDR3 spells CASSPERSYGYTF. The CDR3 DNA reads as TGTGCCAGCAGCCCTGAAAGAAGCTATGGCTACACCTTC.

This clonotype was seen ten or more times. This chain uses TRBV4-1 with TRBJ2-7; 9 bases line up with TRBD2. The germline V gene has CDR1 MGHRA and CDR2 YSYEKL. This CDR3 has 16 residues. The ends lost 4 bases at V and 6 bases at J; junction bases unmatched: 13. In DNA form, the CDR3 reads TGCGCCAGCAGCCCGCTCGGAGGGGCGGGGGGGCCCGAGCAGTACTTC. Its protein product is CASSPLGGAGGPEQYF.

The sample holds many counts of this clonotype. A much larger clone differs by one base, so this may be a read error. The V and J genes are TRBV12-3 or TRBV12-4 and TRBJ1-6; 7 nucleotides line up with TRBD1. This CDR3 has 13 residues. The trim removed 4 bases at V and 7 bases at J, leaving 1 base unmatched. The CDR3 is CASSSDRNSPLHF. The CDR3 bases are TGTGCCAGCAGTTCGGACAGGAATTCACCCCTCCACTTT.

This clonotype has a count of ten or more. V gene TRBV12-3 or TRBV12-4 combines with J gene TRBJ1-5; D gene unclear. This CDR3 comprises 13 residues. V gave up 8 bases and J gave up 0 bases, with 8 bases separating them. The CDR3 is CASGRASNQPQHF. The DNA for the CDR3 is TGTGCCAGCGGTAGGGCTAGCAATCAGCCCCAGCATTTT.

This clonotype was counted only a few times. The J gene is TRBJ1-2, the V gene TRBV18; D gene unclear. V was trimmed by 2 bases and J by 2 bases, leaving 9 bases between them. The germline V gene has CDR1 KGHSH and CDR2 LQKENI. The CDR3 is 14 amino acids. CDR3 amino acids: CASSPFGENYGYTF. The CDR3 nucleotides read TGTGCCAGCTCACCATTCGGGGAAAACTATGGCTACACCTTC.

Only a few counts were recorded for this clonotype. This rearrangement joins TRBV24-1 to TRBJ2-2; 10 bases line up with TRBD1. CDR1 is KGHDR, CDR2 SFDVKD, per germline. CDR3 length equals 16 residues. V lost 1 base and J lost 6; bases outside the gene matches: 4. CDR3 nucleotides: TGTGCCACCAGTGATTTTGGGGACAGGGGTTCCGGGGAGCTGTTTTTT. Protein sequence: CATSDFGDRGSGELFF.

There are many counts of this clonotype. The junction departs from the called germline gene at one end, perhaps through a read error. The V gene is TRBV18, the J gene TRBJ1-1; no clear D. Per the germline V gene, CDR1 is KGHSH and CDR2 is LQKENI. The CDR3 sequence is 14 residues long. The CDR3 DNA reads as TGTGCCAGCTCCCCACGTGAGGGAGGGACTGAAGCTTTCTTT. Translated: CASSPREGGTEAFF. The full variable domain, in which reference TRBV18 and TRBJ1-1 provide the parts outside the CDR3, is NAGVMQNPRHLVRRRGQEARLRCSPMKGHSHVYWYRQLPEEGLKFMVYLQKENIIDESGMPKERFSAEFPKEGPSILRIQQVVRGDSAAYFCASSPREGGTEAFFGQGTRLTVV.

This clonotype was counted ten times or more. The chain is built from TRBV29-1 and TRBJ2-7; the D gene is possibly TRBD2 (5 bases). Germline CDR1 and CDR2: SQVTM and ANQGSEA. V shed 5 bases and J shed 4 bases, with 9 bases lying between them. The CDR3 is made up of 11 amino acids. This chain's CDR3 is CSVPGSYEQYF. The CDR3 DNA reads TGCAGCGTTCCGGGATCGTACGAGCAGTACTTC.

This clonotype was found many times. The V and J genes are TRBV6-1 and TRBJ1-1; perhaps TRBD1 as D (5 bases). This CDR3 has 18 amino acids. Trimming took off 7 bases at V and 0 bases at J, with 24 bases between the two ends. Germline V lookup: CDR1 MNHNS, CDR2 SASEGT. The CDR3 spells CASTEGVVVGRLNTEAFF. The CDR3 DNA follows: TGTGCCAGCACAGAAGGGGTAGTGGTGGGGCGATTGAACACTGAAGCTTTCTTT.

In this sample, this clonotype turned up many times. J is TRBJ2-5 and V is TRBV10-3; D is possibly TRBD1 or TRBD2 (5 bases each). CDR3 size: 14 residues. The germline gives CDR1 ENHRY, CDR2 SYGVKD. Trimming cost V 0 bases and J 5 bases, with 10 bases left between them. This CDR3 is CAISESGREETQYF. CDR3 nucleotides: TGTGCCATCAGTGAGTCGGGCAGGGAGGAGACCCAGTACTTC.

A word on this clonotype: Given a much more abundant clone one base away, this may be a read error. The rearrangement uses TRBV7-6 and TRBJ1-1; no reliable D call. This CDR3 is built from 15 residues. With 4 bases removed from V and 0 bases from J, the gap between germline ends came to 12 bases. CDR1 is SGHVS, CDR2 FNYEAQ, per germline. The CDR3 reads CASSSTEVMNTEAFF. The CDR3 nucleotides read TGTGCCAGCAGCTCCACGGAGGTAATGAACACTGAAGCTTTCTTT. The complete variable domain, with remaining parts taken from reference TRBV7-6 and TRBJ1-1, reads GAGVSQSPRYKVTKRGQDVALRCDPISGHVSLYWYRQALGQGPEFLTYFNYEAQQDKSGLPNDRFSAERPEGSISTLTIQRTEQRDSAMYRCASSSTEVMNTEAFFGQGTRLTVV.

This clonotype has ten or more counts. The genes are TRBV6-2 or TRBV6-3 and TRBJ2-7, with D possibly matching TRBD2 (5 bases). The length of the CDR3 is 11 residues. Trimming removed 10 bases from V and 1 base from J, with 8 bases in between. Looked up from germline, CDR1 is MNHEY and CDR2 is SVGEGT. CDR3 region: CATLESYEQYF. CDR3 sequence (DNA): TGTGCCACACTAGAGTCCTACGAGCAGTACTTC.

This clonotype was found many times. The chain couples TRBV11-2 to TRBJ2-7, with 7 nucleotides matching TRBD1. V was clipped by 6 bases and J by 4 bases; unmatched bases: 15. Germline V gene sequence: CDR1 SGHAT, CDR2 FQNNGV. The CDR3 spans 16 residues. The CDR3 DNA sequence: TGTGCCAGCAGGCTTAGGGACAGCGAGTCGAGGTACGAGCAGTACTTC. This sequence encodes CASRLRDSESRYEQYF. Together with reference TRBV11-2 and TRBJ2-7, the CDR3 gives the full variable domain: EAGVAQSPRYKIIEKRQSVAFWCNPISGHATLYWYQQILGQGPKLLIQFQNNGVVDDSQLPKDRFSAERLKGVDSTLKIQPAKLEDSAVYLCASRLRDSESRYEQYFGPGTRLTVT.

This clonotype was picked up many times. The CDR3 DNA reads as TGTGCCAGCGGATGGACTAGCGGGGGGGCGAAAGAGACCCAGTACTTC. Residues: CASGWTSGGAKETQYF. The rearrangement joins TRBV11-2 to TRBJ2-5; 15 bases line up with TRBD2. This CDR3 has 16 amino acids. V lost 8 bases, J lost 3 bases, and 7 bases stayed unmatched. Germline assignment: CDR1 SGHAT and CDR2 FQNNGV.

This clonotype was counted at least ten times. Written as DNA, the CDR3 is TGTGCCAGCAGTTCGACTAGTCAAGAGACCCAGTACTTC. Its protein product is CASSSTSQETQYF. The genes are TRBV2 and TRBJ2-5, with a weak D call TRBD2 (6 bases). Per germline, CDR1 SNHLY and CDR2 FYNNEI. This CDR3 region has 13 residues. The V end lost 5 bases, the J end lost 2 bases, and 9 bases lay between the germline ends.

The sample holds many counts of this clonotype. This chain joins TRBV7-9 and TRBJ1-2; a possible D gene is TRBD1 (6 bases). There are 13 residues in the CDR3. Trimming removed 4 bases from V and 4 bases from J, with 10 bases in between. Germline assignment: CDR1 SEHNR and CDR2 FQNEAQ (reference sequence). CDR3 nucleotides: TGTGCCAGCAGCTCCCCAGGGGTCTATGGCTACACCTTC. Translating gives CASSSPGVYGYTF.

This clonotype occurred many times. CDR3 in DNA: TGTGCCAGCAGCCAAACCCGGCCAAGGGTGGATTCACCCCTCCACTTT. Protein product: CASSQTRPRVDSPLHF. This chain connects TRBV6-1 to TRBJ1-6, with unresolved D. The ends were cut back, 6 bases at V and 8 bases at J, with 20 bases in the middle. The V gene's germline CDR1 is MNHNS and CDR2 SASEGT. The CDR3 is 16 amino acids.

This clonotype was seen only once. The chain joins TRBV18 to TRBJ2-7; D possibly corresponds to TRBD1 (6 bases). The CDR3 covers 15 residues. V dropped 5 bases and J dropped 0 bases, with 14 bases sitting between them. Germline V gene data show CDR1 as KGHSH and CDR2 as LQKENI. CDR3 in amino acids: CASSSNRALSYEQYF. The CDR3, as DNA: TGTGCCAGCTCATCAAACAGGGCCCTCTCCTACGAGCAGTACTTC.

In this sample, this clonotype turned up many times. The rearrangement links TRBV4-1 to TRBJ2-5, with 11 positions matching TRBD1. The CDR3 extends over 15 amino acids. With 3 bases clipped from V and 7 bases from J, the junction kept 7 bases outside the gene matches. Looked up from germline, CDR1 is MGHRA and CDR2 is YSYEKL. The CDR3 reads CASSQRTGGEGTQYF. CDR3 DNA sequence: TGCGCCAGCAGCCAGAGGACAGGGGGCGAGGGGACCCAGTACTTC.

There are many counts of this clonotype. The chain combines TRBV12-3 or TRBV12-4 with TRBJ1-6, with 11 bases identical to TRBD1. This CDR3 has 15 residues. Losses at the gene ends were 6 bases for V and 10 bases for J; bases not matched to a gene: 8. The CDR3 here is CASSQGDRGASPLHF. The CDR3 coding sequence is TGTGCCAGCAGCCAAGGGGACAGGGGGGCCTCACCCCTCCACTTT.

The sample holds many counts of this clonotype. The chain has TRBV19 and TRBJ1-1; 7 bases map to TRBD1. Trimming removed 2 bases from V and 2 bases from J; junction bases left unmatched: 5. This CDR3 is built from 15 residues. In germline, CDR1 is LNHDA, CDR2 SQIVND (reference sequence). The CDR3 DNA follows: TGTGCCAGTAGTATAATAGGGGGCGCTAACACTGAAGCTTTCTTT. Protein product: CASSIIGGANTEAFF.

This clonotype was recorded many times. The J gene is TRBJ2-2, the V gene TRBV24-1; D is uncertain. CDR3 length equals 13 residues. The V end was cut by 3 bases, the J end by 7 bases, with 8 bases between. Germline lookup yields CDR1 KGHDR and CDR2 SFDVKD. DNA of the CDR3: TGTGCCACCAGTGATCACAGTGGCGGGGAGCTGTTTTTT. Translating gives CATSDHSGGELFF.

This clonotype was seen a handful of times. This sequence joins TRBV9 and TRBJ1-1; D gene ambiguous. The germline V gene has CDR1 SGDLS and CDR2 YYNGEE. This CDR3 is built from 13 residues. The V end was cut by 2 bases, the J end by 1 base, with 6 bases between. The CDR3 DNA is TGTGCCAGCAGCGTTTCACAGAACACTGAAGCTTTCTTT. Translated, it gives CASSVSQNTEAFF. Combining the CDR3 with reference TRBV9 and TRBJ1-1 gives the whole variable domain DSGVTQTPKHLITATGQRVTLRCSPRSGDLSVYWYQQSLDQGLQFLIQYYNGEERAKGNILERFSAQQFPDLHSELNLSSLELGDSALYFCASSVSQNTEAFFGQGTRLTVV.

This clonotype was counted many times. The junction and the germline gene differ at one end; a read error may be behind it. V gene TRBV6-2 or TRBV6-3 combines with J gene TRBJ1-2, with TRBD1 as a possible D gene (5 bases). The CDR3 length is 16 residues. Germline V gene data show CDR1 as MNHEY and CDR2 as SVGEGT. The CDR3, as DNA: TGTGCCAGCATCCCCCGGGGCTGGTCAGGTAACGATGGCTACACCTTC. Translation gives CASIPRGWSGNDGYTF.

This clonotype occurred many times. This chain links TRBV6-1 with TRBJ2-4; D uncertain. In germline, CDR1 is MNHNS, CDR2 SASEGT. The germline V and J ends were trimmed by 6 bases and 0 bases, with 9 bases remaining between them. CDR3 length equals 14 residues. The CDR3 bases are TGTGCCAGCAGCCCCGCCGTAGCCAAAAACATTCAGTACTTC. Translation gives CASSPAVAKNIQYF.

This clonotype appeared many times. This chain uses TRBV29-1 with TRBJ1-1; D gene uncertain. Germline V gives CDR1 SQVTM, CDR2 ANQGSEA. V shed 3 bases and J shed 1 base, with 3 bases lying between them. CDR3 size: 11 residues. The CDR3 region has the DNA TGCAGCGTTGAGGAGAACACTGAAGCTTTCTTT. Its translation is CSVEENTEAFF.

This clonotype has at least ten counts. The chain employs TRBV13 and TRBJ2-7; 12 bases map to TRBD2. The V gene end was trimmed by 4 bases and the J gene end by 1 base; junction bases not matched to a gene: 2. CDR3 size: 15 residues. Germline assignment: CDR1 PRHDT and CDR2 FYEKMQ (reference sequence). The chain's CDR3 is CASSSGLAGSYEQYF. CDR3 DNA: TGTGCCAGCAGCTCCGGACTAGCGGGGTCCTACGAGCAGTACTTC.

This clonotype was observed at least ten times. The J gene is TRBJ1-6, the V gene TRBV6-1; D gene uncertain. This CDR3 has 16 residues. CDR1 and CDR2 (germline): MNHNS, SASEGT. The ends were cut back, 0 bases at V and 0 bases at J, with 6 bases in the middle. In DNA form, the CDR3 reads TGTGCCAGCAGTGAAGCAGAAAGCTCCTATAATTCACCCCTCCACTTT. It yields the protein CASSEAESSYNSPLHF.